This T cell receptor (beta chain) was sequenced during a study of CD8 T cells in Susac syndrome. CDR1 and CDR2 (germline): SQVTM, ANQGSEA. This CDR3 region has 12 residues. The V and J ends lost 8 bases and 10 bases respectively, with 18 bases between them. From blood CD8+ and CD4+ T cells, the TCR beta chain was sequenced. Stable or active relapsing-remitting multiple sclerosis, untreated and meeting revised McDonald criteria, defined the controls. CD8+ and CD4+ T cells were negatively isolated; TEMRA cells were FACS-enriched. Random hexamers served to reverse transcribe about 0.5 to 1 ug RNA. The authors amplified TCR beta CDR3 across 54 Vbeta and 13 Jbeta using immunoSEQ multiplex PCR. A single record per CDR3 protein comes from TCRdb applying MiXCR to the immunoSEQ multiplex PCR reads. The repertoire includes 100,000 to 150,000 distinct CDR3 sequences, roughly 94% of them detected once, and over 0.1% sits in the top ten.

Sequenced sample: CD4+ T cells from PBMCs. This clonotype originated in a human donor with multiple sclerosis. V is TRBV29-1 and J is TRBJ2-1, with a tentative D call TRBD1 (5 bases). The CDR3 loop reads CSCISGPWEQFF. CDR3 coding DNA: TGCAGCTGTATTTCAGGGCCCTGGGAGCAGTTCTTC.